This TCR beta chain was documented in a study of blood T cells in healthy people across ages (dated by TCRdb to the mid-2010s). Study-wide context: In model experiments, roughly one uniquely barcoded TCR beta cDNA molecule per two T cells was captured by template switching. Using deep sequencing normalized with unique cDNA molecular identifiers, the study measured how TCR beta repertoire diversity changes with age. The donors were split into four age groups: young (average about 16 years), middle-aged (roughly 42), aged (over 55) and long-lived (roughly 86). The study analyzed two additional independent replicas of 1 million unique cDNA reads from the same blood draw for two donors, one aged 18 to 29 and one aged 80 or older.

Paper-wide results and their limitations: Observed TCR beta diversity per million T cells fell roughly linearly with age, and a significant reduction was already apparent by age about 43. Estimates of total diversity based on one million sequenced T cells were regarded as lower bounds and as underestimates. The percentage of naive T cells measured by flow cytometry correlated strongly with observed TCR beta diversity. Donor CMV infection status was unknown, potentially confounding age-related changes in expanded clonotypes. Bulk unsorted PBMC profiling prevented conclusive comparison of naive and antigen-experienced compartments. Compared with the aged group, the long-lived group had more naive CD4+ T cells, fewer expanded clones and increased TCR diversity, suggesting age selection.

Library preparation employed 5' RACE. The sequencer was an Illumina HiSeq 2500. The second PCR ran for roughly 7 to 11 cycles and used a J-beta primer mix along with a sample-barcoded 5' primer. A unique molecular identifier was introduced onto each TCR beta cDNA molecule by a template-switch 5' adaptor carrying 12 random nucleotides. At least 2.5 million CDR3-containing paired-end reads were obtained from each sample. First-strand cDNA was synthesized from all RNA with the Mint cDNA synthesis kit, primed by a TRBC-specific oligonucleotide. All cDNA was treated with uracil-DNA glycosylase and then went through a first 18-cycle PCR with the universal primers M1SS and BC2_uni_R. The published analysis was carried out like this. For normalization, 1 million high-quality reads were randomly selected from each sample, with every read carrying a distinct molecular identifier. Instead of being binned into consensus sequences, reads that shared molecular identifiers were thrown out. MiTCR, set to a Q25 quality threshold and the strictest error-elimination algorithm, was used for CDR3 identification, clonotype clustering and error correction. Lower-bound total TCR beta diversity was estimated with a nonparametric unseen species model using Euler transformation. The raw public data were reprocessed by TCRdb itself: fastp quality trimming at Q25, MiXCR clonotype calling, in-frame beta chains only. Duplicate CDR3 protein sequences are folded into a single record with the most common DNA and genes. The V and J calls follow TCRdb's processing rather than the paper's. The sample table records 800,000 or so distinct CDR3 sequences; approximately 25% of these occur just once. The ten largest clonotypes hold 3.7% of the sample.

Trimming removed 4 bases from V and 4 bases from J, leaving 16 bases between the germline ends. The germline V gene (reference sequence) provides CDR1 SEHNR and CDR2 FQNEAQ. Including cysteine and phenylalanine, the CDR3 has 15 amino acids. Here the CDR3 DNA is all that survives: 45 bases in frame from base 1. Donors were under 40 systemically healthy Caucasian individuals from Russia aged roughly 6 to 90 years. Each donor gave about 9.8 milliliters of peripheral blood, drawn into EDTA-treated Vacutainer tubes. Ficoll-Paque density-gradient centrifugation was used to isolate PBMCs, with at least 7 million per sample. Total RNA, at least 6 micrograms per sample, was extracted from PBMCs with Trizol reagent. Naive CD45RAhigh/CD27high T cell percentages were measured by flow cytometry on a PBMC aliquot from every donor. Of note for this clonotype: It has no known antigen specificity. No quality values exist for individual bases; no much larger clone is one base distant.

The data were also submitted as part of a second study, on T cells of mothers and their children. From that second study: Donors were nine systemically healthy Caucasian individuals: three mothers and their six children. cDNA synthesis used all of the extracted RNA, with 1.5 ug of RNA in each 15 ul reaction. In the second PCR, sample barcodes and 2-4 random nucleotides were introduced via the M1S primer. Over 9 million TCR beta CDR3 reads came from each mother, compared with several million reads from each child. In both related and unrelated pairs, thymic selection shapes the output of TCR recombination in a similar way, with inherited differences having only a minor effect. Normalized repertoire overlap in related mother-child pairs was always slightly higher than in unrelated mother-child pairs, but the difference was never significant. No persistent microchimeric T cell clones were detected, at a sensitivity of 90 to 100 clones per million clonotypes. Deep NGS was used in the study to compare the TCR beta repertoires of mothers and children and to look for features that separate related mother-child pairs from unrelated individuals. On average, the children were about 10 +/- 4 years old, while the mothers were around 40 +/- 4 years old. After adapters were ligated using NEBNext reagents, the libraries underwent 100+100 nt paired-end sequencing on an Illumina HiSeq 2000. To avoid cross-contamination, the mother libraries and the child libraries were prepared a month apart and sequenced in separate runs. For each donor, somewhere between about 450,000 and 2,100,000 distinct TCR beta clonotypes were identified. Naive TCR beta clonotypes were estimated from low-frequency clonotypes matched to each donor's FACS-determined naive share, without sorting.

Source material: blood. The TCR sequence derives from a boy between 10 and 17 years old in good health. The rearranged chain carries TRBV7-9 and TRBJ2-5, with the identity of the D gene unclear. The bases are TGTGCCAGCAGCTCCCCTGGGGTGGCTTCAGAGACCCAGTACTTC. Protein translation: CASSSPGVASETQYF.